The rows below give T cell receptor beta chains drawn from one sample of a study of cytomegalovirus exposure and HLA in healthy donors. Profiled with immunoSEQ multiplex PCR; TCRdb holds only in-frame clones, not every one. Of tens of thousands of clones detected, 79% appear once; the ten largest clones hold approximately 3.9%. Sequenced: PBMCs. These receptor sequences come from a woman aged 40 to 50 in good health and CMV-seronegative. CDR3s include the opening cysteine and the closing phenylalanine or tryptophan. The D gene is left open where the match is weak. Clone size, where shown, is once, few, many, or a class for clones that have expanded.

clone_size j_call v_call d_call cdr3_nt cdr3_aa
once TRBJ1-6 TRBV5-4 TRBD1 TGTGCCAGCAGCAGCATCGGACAGGGGGCTTCACCCCTCCACTTT CASSSIGQGASPLHF
few TRBJ2-6 TRBV2 - TGTGCCAGCCGTGGCAGTTACTCTGGGGCCAACGTCCTGACTTTC CASRGSYSGANVLTF
few TRBJ2-1 TRBV15 TRBD1 TGTGCCACCAGCAGTTCGACAGGGGGCTCCTACAATGAGCAGTTCTTC CATSSSTGGSYNEQFF
- TRBJ1-1 TRBV4-1 TRBD1 TGCGCCAGCAGCCAAGATGAGTCAGGGGGCACTGAAGCTTTCTTT CASSQDESGGTEAFF
once TRBJ1-1 TRBV15 TRBD1 TGTGCCACCAGCAGAGACCGTTACCCGGGACAGGGGCTTTCCACTGAAGCTTTCTTT CATSRDRYPGQGLSTEAFF
- TRBJ2-7 TRBV14 TRBD2 TGTGCCAGCAGGGGAACTAGCGGGGCTTACTCCTACGAGCAGTACTTC CASRGTSGAYSYEQYF
- TRBJ2-6 TRBV5-8 - TGTGCCAGCAGCTTTCCGGGTACCGGGGCCAACGTCCTGACTTTC CASSFPGTGANVLTF
- TRBJ1-1 TRBV28 - TGTGCCAGCAGTAGCGGGACGAACACTGAAGCTTTCTTT CASSSGTNTEAFF
- TRBJ1-2 TRBV5-4 TRBD1 TGTGCCAGCAGCACCTTGACAGGGTCGACCGGCGGCTACACCTTC CASSTLTGSTGGYTF
- TRBJ1-1 TRBV5-1 - TGCGCCAGCAAAGAGACAGGAATCACTGAAGCTTTCTTT CASKETGITEAFF
- TRBJ2-1 TRBV10-2 - TGCGCCAGCAGTGATTTAGTCCGAGCCAATGAGCAGTTCTTC CASSDLVRANEQFF
- TRBJ2-7 TRBV7-9 TRBD1 TGTGCCAGCAGCCACTGGACAGGGGGGGCCTACGAGCAGTACTTC CASSHWTGGAYEQYF
- TRBJ2-5 TRBV5-1 TRBD1 TGCGCCAGCAGCTCAGGGGGCTCGATTTCGTACCAAGAGACCCAGTACTTC CASSSGGSISYQETQYF
- TRBJ2-6 TRBV15 - TGTGCCACCAGCAGCCCCGGTGGTTTCTCTGGGGCCAACGTCCTGACTTTC CATSSPGGFSGANVLTF
- TRBJ1-1 TRBV7-2 - TGTGCCAGCAGCTTAGTGAGGGTGAACACTGAAGCTTTCTTT CASSLVRVNTEAFF
- TRBJ2-3 TRBV7-3 - TGTGCCAGCAGCTTAACTCTGCTAGCCACAGATACGCAGTATTTT CASSLTLLATDTQYF
- TRBJ2-2 TRBV27 TRBD2 TGTGCCAGCAGTACAGGGACTAGCGGGGGACCAACCGGGGAGCTGTTTTTT CASSTGTSGGPTGELFF
once TRBJ1-6 TRBV7-9 - TGTGCCAGCAGCTCTATGGAGGGTTCACCCCTCCACTTT CASSSMEGSPLHF
- TRBJ1-1 TRBV14 - TGTGCCAGCAGCCACGGGGGGATTGAAGCTTTCTTT CASSHGGIEAFF
- TRBJ2-6 TRBV6-5 - TGTGCCAGCAGACGTGACACAGCTGGGGCCAACGTCCTGACTTTC CASRRDTAGANVLTF
few TRBJ2-2 TRBV28 TRBD1 TGTGCCAGCAGTTCTCCGACAGGGGGGCTGTTTTTT CASSSPTGGLFF
- TRBJ1-4 TRBV7-8 - TGTGCCAGCAGCTTAGCCCTACGGGGTGAAAAACTGTTTTTT CASSLALRGEKLFF
once TRBJ2-1 TRBV29-1 - TGCAGCGTTGATGGAGGGGAGCAGTTCTTC CSVDGGEQFF
- TRBJ2-1 TRBV7-2 TRBD2 TGTGCCAGCAGCGGTCCTAGCGGGGCTGGCTATGAGCAGTTCTTC CASSGPSGAGYEQFF
- TRBJ2-2 TRBV4-3 TRBD2 TGCGCCAGCAGCCAAGACGGCGGGGGTAACACCGGGGAGCTGTTTTTT CASSQDGGGNTGELFF
- TRBJ1-5 TRBV5-1 - TGCGCCAGCAGCTCCGGAGGGGTAAATCAGCCCCAGCATTTT CASSSGGVNQPQHF
- TRBJ2-5 TRBV7-9 - TGTGCCAGCAGGGCCTCGGAGGAGGGGACCCAGTACTTC CASRASEEGTQYF
- TRBJ1-1 TRBV6-5 TRBD1 TGTGCCAGCAGTTTGACAGGGGAGAACACTGAAGCTTTCTTT CASSLTGENTEAFF
- TRBJ2-1 TRBV28 TRBD2 TGTGCCAGCAGTCCAACTATGGGGGGGACCTACAATGAGCAGTTCTTC CASSPTMGGTYNEQFF
- TRBJ1-4 TRBV4-1 - TGCGCCAGCAGCCAAGAGTGGGGCGGGACAACTAATGAAAAACTGTTTTTT CASSQEWGGTTNEKLFF
- TRBJ2-5 TRBV19 TRBD1 TGTGCCAGTAGTCCAAAGGGTTTCGGACAGGCGACCCAAGAGACCCAGTACTTC CASSPKGFGQATQETQYF
- TRBJ2-1 TRBV12-5 TRBD2 TGTGCTAGTGCCCTGCCTGCTAGCGGGGGATCCGACAATGAGCAGTTCTTC CASALPASGGSDNEQFF
- TRBJ2-1 TRBV4-1 - TGCGCCAGCAGCCAAGAACAGGGAGCCTACAATGAGCAGTTCTTC CASSQEQGAYNEQFF
- TRBJ1-4 TRBV27 - TGTGCCTCCTCGGGTTTGGTTAATGAAAAACTGTTTTTT CASSGLVNEKLFF
- TRBJ2-7 TRBV5-1 TRBD2 TGCGCCAGCAGCTTGCGGACTAGCGGGGACGAGCAGTACTTC CASSLRTSGDEQYF
- TRBJ1-2 TRBV7-9 - TGTTCCAGCAGCTTAGGGAGCTATGGCTACACCTTC CSSSLGSYGYTF
- TRBJ1-1 TRBV11-2 - TGTGCCAGCAGCTTAGCGGGAAAGAACACTGAAGCTTTCTTT CASSLAGKNTEAFF